These T cell receptor beta chains were read from a single sample in a study of blood T cell repertoires in COVID-19. Profiling relied on immunoSEQ multiplex PCR, and the TCRdb table lists in-frame clones only, not all of them. Of about 45,000 clones listed, 75% to 90% are singletons. The sample consisted of peripheral blood. Receptors were obtained from a human donor in a cohort sampled during active COVID-19. CDR3s include the opening cysteine and the closing phenylalanine or tryptophan. D genes are given only for firm matches. The listing skips clone size in some rows; elsewhere it reads once, few, many or a size class.

V gene,D gene,clone size,J gene,CDR3 protein,CDR3 DNA
TRBV5-1,TRBD2,NA,TRBJ2-1,CASSGRTSGTSNEQFF,TGCGCCAGCAGCGGAAGGACTAGCGGGACCTCCAATGAGCAGTTCTTC
TRBV5-1,NA,NA,TRBJ1-1,CASSSPRGEAFF,TGCGCCAGCAGCTCACCCCGAGGTGAAGCTTTCTTT
TRBV15,NA,NA,TRBJ1-1,CATSRVAGFNTEAFF,TGTGCCACCAGCAGAGTTGCGGGGTTTAACACTGAAGCTTTCTTT
TRBV5-6,NA,once,TRBJ2-1,CASSLDKLSYNEQFF,TGTGCCAGCAGCTTGGATAAGCTTTCCTACAATGAGCAGTTCTTC
TRBV30,NA,NA,TRBJ2-7,CAWSVRHYEQYF,TGTGCCTGGAGTGTACGACACTACGAGCAGTACTTC
TRBV5-1,TRBD1,NA,TRBJ1-6,CASSLQGDNSPLHF,TGCGCCAGCAGCTTGCAGGGGGATAATTCACCCCTCCACTTT
TRBV7-9,NA,NA,TRBJ2-1,CASSLVRLPDNEQFF,TGTGCCAGCAGCTTAGTCCGCCTACCCGACAATGAGCAGTTCTTC
TRBV3-1/TRBV3-2,TRBD2,NA,TRBJ2-7,CASSSAGGRSEQYF,TGTGCCAGCAGCAGCGCGGGAGGGCGATCCGAGCAGTACTTC
TRBV6-2/TRBV6-3,NA,NA,TRBJ2-4,CASSYYAGNIQYF,TGTGCCAGCAGTTACTACGCAGGAAACATTCAGTACTTC
TRBV4-2,TRBD2,NA,TRBJ2-1,CASSQELSSGRFNEQFF,TGTGCCAGCAGCCAGGAGCTATCTAGCGGGAGATTCAATGAGCAGTTCTTC
TRBV7-3,NA,NA,TRBJ2-5,CASSPDSTRTQYF,TGTGCCAGCAGCCCGGACAGCACACGGACCCAGTACTTC
TRBV7-8,TRBD1,NA,TRBJ2-2,CASSPLTGTDTGELFF,TGTGCCAGCAGCCCCCTGACAGGGACGGACACCGGGGAGCTGTTTTTT
TRBV2,TRBD2,NA,TRBJ2-1,CASGLAAPTNEQFF,TGTGCCAGCGGCCTAGCGGCCCCTACGAATGAGCAGTTCTTC
TRBV14,TRBD2,NA,TRBJ2-7,CASSQGPGLATRRSSYEQYF,TGTGCCAGCAGCCAAGGCCCCGGACTAGCGACTCGTAGGAGCTCCTACGAGCAGTACTTC
TRBV4-1,TRBD2,NA,TRBJ2-7,CASSQEPGRGEQYF,TGCGCCAGCAGCCAAGAACCCGGGAGGGGCGAGCAGTACTTC
TRBV19,TRBD2,NA,TRBJ2-7,CASSISTSGYYEQYF,TGTGCCAGTAGTATTAGCACTAGCGGATACTACGAGCAGTACTTC
TRBV15,NA,NA,TRBJ1-1,CATRLARMNTEAFF,TGTGCCACCAGACTGGCCAGGATGAACACTGAAGCTTTCTTT
TRBV6-5,TRBD1,NA,TRBJ2-7,CASGTGGVDEQYF,TGTGCCAGCGGGACAGGGGGGGTGGACGAGCAGTACTTC
TRBV19,NA,once,TRBJ2-1,CASSDSYPYNEQFF,TGTGCCAGTAGTGACAGTTATCCCTACAATGAGCAGTTCTTC
TRBV20-1,NA,NA,TRBJ2-7,CSVGDNYEQYF,TGCAGTGTGGGGGACAACTACGAGCAGTACTTC
TRBV15,TRBD1,NA,TRBJ1-2,CATSFHWDRGDGYTF,TGTGCCACCAGCTTCCACTGGGACAGGGGCGATGGCTACACCTTC
TRBV7-6,TRBD1,NA,TRBJ2-3,CASSSTTGGRTDTQYF,TGTGCCAGCAGCTCTACCACAGGGGGACGCACAGATACGCAGTATTTT
TRBV10-2,NA,NA,TRBJ1-4,CASLSVATNEKLFF,TGCGCCAGCCTCAGCGTTGCAACTAATGAAAAACTGTTTTTT
TRBV6-6,TRBD2,NA,TRBJ2-7,CASSYSGISYEQYF,TGTGCCAGCAGTTATAGCGGGATATCCTACGAGCAGTACTTC
TRBV15,NA,NA,TRBJ1-5,CATSRAGGFDQPQHF,TGTGCCACCAGCAGGGCCGGGGGTTTCGATCAGCCCCAGCATTTT
TRBV11-2,TRBD2,NA,TRBJ2-7,CASSWTSGGEPYEQYF,TGTGCCAGCAGTTGGACTAGCGGGGGGGAACCATACGAGCAGTACTTC
TRBV10-1,TRBD2,NA,TRBJ2-1,CASSESTRTSGGYNEQFF,TGCGCCAGCAGTGAGTCAACCAGGACTAGCGGAGGATACAATGAGCAGTTCTTC
TRBV6-6,NA,once,TRBJ1-3,CASEDRGGNTIYF,TGTGCCAGTGAGGACAGAGGTGGAAACACCATATATTTT
TRBV29-1,TRBD2,NA,TRBJ2-7,CSVLTSGRALAYEQYF,TGCAGCGTTCTGACTAGCGGGAGGGCCCTCGCCTACGAGCAGTACTTC
TRBV7-3,NA,NA,TRBJ1-2,CASSLEAGVGYTF,TGTGCCAGCAGCTTAGAGGCAGGGGTTGGCTACACCTTC
TRBV4-1,NA,NA,TRBJ2-2,CASSQGRGSDGELFF,TGCGCCAGCAGCCAAGGGCGCGGGTCTGACGGGGAGCTGTTTTTT
TRBV3-1/TRBV3-2,TRBD2,NA,TRBJ2-2,CASSQGRETFQSGRTGELFF,TGTGCCAGCAGCCAAGGGCGGGAGACATTTCAGAGCGGGCGCACCGGGGAGCTGTTTTTT
TRBV27,NA,NA,TRBJ1-4,CASSAHRDTTNEKLFF,TGTGCCAGCTCAGCGCACAGGGACACAACTAATGAAAAACTGTTTTTT
TRBV6-5,NA,NA,TRBJ1-1,CASRSTPNTEAFF,TGTGCCAGCAGGTCGACACCTAACACTGAAGCTTTCTTT
TRBV15,NA,NA,TRBJ2-7,CATSRERGTYEQYF,TGTGCCACCAGCAGAGAACGGGGAACCTACGAGCAGTACTTC
TRBV10-3,NA,NA,TRBJ2-1,CAISWTAYNEQFF,TGTGCCATCAGCTGGACAGCCTACAATGAGCAGTTCTTC
TRBV5-1,TRBD2,NA,TRBJ2-7,CASRADGGRFSYEQYF,TGCGCCAGCAGAGCCGACGGCGGGAGGTTCTCCTACGAGCAGTACTTC
TRBV4-2,NA,few,TRBJ1-2,CASSQKDSGMGNYGYTF,TGTGCCAGCAGCCAAAAGGACAGCGGTATGGGTAACTATGGCTACACCTTC
TRBV6-2/TRBV6-3,TRBD1,NA,TRBJ2-6,CASSYSTGYPISGANVLTF,TGTGCCAGCAGTTACTCGACAGGGTACCCCATCTCTGGGGCCAACGTCCTGACTTTC
TRBV2,TRBD1,NA,TRBJ2-2,CASSDPDRTGELFF,TGTGCCAGCAGTGACCCGGACAGGACCGGGGAGCTGTTTTTT
TRBV19,NA,NA,TRBJ2-3,CASSIYGTDTDTQYF,TGTGCCAGTAGTATATACGGTACAGACACAGATACGCAGTATTTT
TRBV9,TRBD2,NA,TRBJ2-3,CASSVSGLRTDTQYF,TGTGCCAGCAGCGTATCGGGACTACGCACAGATACGCAGTATTTT
TRBV6-5,NA,once,TRBJ1-5,CASSYLGGNQPQHF,TGTGCCAGCAGTTACTTGGGGGGGAATCAGCCCCAGCATTTT
TRBV24-1,TRBD1,NA,TRBJ2-1,CATSEGGQGRFF,TGTGCCACCAGTGAGGGGGGACAGGGCCGGTTCTTC
TRBV24-1,TRBD2,once,TRBJ2-3,CATSLAGAGDTQYF,TGTGCCACATCTCTAGCGGGGGCCGGAGATACGCAGTATTTT
TRBV13,TRBD2,NA,TRBJ2-3,CASSLSLAGVDTQYF,TGTGCCAGCAGCTTATCACTAGCGGGAGTAGATACGCAGTATTTT
TRBV25-1,NA,NA,TRBJ2-3,CASDGAGRSSTDTQYF,TGTGCCAGTGATGGGGCAGGGAGGTCGAGCACAGATACGCAGTATTTT
TRBV12-5,NA,NA,TRBJ2-2,CASGFQNTGELFF,TGTGCTAGTGGTTTTCAAAACACCGGGGAGCTGTTTTTT
TRBV19,NA,NA,TRBJ1-5,CASGSGGMGNQPQHF,TGTGCCAGTGGCTCCGGGGGAATGGGCAATCAGCCCCAGCATTTT
TRBV2,NA,NA,TRBJ1-4,CASSVKRYNEKLFF,TGTGCCAGCAGTGTAAAGCGTTATAATGAAAAACTGTTTTTT
TRBV4-3,NA,NA,TRBJ1-3,CASSQDEPGVSGNTIYF,TGCGCCAGCAGCCAAGATGAGCCCGGGGTTTCTGGAAACACCATATATTTT
TRBV6-2/TRBV6-3,NA,NA,TRBJ2-5,CASSYSTLPGLAETQYF,TGTGCCAGCAGTTACTCGACCCTTCCGGGGTTGGCGGAGACCCAGTACTTC
TRBV28,TRBD2,NA,TRBJ2-1,CASSTLGGSRVEQFF,TGTGCCAGCAGCACCCTAGGCGGGAGCCGTGTTGAGCAGTTCTTC